This T cell receptor beta chain was observed in a study of blood T cell repertoires in COVID-19. Study-wide background: The analysed material was cDNA or gDNA that came from T cells, B-cell-depleted T cells, or PBMCs.

CDR3 length: 16 amino acids. This clone was recorded a few times. Method: immunoSEQ multiplex PCR; TCRdb's copy keeps in-frame clones and lacks some. Counted here are 130,000 to 150,000 clones, 88% occurring once; the ten biggest clones make up more than 1%. Self-reported history from a screening survey and questionnaire set each donor's cohort. Sequencing was carried out using PBMCs or T cells enriched from blood (not recorded which). The chain uses TRBV21-1 and TRBJ1-1; TRBD1 reflects the table's D call only, with no check against the DNA. TRBV21-1 has pseudogene status. This TCR was recovered from a woman aged 30 to 39 with acute COVID-19. The CDR3 nucleotides read TGTGCCAGCAGCACCTTACAGGGTCGGATGAACACTGAAGCTTTCTTT. Translating gives CASSTLQGRMNTEAFF.